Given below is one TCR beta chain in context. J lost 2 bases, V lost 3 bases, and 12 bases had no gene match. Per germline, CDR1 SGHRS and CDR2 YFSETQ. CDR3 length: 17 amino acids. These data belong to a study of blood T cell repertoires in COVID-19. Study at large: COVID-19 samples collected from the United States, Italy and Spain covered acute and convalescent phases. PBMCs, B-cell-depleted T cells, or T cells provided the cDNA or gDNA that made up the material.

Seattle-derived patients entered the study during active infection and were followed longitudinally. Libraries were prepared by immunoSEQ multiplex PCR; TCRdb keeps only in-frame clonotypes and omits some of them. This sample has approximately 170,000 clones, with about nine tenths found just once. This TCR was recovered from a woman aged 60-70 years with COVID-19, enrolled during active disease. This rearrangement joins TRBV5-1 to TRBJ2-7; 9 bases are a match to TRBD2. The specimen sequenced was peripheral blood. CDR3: CASSYSRPAGGTYEQYF. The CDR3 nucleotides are TGCGCCAGCAGCTACTCCCGTCCAGCGGGGGGAACCTACGAGCAGTACTTC. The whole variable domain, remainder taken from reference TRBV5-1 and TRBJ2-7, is KAGVTQTPRYLIKTRGQQVTLSCSPISGHRSVSWYQQTPGQGLQFLFEYFSETQRNKGNFPGRFSGRQFSNSRSEMNVSTLELGDSALYLCASSYSRPAGGTYEQYFGPGTRLTVT.